This entry lists 5 T cell receptor beta chains sequenced from one sample in a study of blood T cell repertoires in COVID-19. Assay: immunoSEQ multiplex PCR; the TCRdb copy retains only in-frame clones and omits some. Seen here are hundreds of thousands of clones, roughly 86% observed once, and the top ten hold less than 3%. The specimen was PBMCs or T cells enriched from blood (not recorded which). These receptors were taken from a woman aged 50 to 60 who had been exposed to COVID-19.

V gene TRBV21-1 combines with J gene TRBJ2-7; the DNA was not used to check the table's D call, TRBD2. TRBV21-1 corresponds to a pseudogene. This CDR3 has 13 amino acids. The CDR3 sequence is CASSKLLLYEQYF. The CDR3 coding sequence is TGTGCCAGCAGCAAACTCCTCCTGTACGAGCAGTACTTC.

This sequence joins TRBV9 and TRBJ1-3, with a weak D call TRBD1 (6 bases). Germline CDR1 reads SGDLS; CDR2 reads YYNGEE. Trimming left V 4 bases short and J 0 bases short, with 23 bases between. The CDR3 is 19 residues long. CDR3 sequence reads: CASSPDPGQGINSGNTIYF. The CDR3 DNA sequence: TGTGCCAGCAGCCCAGACCCAGGGCAGGGGATTAACTCTGGAAACACCATATATTTT.

V is TRBV11-2 and J is TRBJ1-6, with 9 bases fitting TRBD1. The CDR3 is 17 amino acids. V lost 4 bases, J lost 2 bases, and 6 bases stayed unmatched. Germline-derived CDR1 and CDR2 are SGHAT and FQNNGV. The CDR3, as DNA: TGTGCCAGCAGCTCCCACACAGGGGGCGCCTATAATTCACCCCTCCACTTT. Its protein is CASSSHTGGAYNSPLHF.

The chain employs TRBV19 and TRBJ1-5, with a possible D match to TRBD1 (6 bases). The CDR3 contains 17 residues. The V gene lost 4 bases and the J gene lost 0 bases, with 16 bases spanning the gap. Germline lookup yields CDR1 LNHDA and CDR2 SQIVND (reference sequence). The CDR3 spells CASSTPTGTHSNQPQHF. The CDR3 coding sequence is TGTGCCAGTAGTACACCAACAGGGACCCATAGCAATCAGCCCCAGCATTTT.

The chain uses TRBV28 and TRBJ1-3; possible D gene TRBD1, 5 bases. V was cut by 6 bases and J by 3 bases, with 12 bases left in between. The CDR3 is 14 residues long. CDR1 and CDR2 (germline): MDHEN, SYDVKM. The CDR3 spells CASRPVGGGNTIYF. DNA of the CDR3: TGTGCCAGCAGGCCCGTGGGGGGTGGAAACACCATATATTTT.